This T cell receptor beta chain was sequenced for a study of radiation and T cells in renal cell carcinoma. Clones were sequenced by immunoSEQ multiplex PCR, and TCRdb holds only the in-frame ones, with some missing. Altogether some 150,000 clones are present, roughly 86% being singletons, with the ten largest covering roughly 13%. Germline values: CDR1 SNHLY, CDR2 FYNNEI. CDR3 length: 14 amino acids. V was cut by 1 base and J by 2 bases, with 3 bases left in between. This clone showed up just a few times. Other DNA sequences of this sample code for an identical CDR3. Time point reported: blood 2 weeks post-SBRT. The treatment was: 15 Gy SBRT to primary tumor, nephrectomy 4 weeks later. This renal cell carcinoma was of the clear cell type.

This receptor was taken from a woman between 50 and 59 years old with renal cell carcinoma. The chain combines TRBV2 with TRBJ2-6; the D is unclear. The sequencing here drew on blood, taken from a patient whose treatment included radiotherapy and nephrectomy. CDR3 protein: CASSEVPGANVLTF. The CDR3 DNA reads as TGTGCCAGCAGTGAAGTTCCTGGGGCCAACGTCCTGACTTTC. The whole variable domain, remainder taken from reference TRBV2 and TRBJ2-6, is EPEVTQTPSHQVTQMGQEVILRCVPISNHLYFYWYRQILGQKVEFLVSFYNNEISEKSEIFDDQFSVERPDGSNFTLKIRSTKLEDSAMYFCASSEVPGANVLTFGAGSRLTVL.